This T cell receptor (beta chain) was captured by sequencing in a study of blood T cell repertoires in COVID-19. Across the whole study: Two negative PCRs, clearance, or symptom resolution characterized the recovered Cohort 3 donors. COVID-19 samples collected from the United States, Italy and Spain covered acute and convalescent phases. Sources were T cells, B-cell-depleted T cells, or PBMCs; the material itself was cDNA or gDNA.

The data were produced by immunoSEQ multiplex PCR, yet TCRdb's version contains in-frame clones alone and is incomplete. The table lists 200,000 to 250,000 clones, 80% to 90% of them singletons, with approximately 3.1% in the top ten. V shed 7 bases and J 2 bases; nucleotides not matched to a gene: 2. The CDR3 is made up of 12 amino acids. In germline, CDR1 is MNHEY, CDR2 SVGAGI. The chain joins TRBV6-5 to TRBJ2-7; the match to TRBD1 covers 7 bases. The TCR originated in a woman aged 45-60 years in a cohort exposed to, infected with or recovered from COVID-19 (not recorded which). The material sequenced was PBMCs or T cells enriched from blood (not recorded which). The CDR3 region is CASKRGPYEQYF. CDR3 coding DNA: TGTGCCAGCAAAAGGGGGCCCTACGAGCAGTACTTC.